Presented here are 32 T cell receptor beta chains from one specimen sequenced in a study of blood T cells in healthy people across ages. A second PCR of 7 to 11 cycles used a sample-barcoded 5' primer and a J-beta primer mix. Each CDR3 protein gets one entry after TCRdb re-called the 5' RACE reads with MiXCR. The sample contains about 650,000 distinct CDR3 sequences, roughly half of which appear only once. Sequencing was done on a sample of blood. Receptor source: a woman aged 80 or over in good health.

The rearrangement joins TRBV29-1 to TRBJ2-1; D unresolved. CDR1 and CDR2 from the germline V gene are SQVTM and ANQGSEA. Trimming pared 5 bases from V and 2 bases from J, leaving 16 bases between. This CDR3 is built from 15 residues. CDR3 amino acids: CSVPRKAIPYNEQFF. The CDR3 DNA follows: TGCAGCGTTCCGAGGAAGGCCATCCCCTACAATGAGCAGTTCTTC.

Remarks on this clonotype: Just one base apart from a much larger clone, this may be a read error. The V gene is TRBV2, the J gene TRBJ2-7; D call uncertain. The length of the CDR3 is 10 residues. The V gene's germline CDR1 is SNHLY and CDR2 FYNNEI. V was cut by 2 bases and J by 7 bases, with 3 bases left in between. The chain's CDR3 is CASSESEQYF. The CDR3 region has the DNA TGTGCCAGCAGTGAATCTGAGCAGTACTTC.

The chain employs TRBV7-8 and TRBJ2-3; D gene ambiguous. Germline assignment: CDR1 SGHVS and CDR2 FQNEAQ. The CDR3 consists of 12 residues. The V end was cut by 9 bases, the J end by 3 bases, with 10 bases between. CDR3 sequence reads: CASMAATDTQYF. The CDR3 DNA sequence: TGTGCCAGTATGGCCGCGACAGATACGCAGTATTTT.

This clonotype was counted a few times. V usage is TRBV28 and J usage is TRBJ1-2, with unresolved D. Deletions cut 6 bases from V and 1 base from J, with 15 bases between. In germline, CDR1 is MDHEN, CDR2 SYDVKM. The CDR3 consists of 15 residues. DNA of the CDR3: TGTGCCAGCAGCCAAGCAGGTGACTTTAACTATGGCTACACCTTC. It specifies CASSQAGDFNYGYTF.

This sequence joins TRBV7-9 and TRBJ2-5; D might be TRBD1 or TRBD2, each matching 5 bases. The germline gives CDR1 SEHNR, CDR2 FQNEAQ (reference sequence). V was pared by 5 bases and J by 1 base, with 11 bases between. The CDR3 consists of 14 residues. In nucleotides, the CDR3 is TGTGCCAGCAGCGGGACGGGGAGCCAAGAGACCCAGTACTTC. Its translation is CASSGTGSQETQYF.

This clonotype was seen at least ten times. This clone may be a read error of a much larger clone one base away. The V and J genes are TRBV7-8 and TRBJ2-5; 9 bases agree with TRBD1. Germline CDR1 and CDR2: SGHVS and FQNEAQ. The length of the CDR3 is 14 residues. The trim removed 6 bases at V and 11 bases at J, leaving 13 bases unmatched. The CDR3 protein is CASSSYRGLNEQYF. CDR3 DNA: TGTGCCAGCAGTTCCTACAGGGGGCTCAATGAGCAGTACTTC. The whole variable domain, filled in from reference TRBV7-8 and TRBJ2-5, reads GAGVSQSPRYKVAKRGQDVALRCDPISGHVSLFWYQQALGQGPEFLTYFQNEAQLDKSGLPSDRFFAERPEGSVSTLKIQRTQQEDSAVYLCASSSYRGLNEQYFGPGTRLLVL.

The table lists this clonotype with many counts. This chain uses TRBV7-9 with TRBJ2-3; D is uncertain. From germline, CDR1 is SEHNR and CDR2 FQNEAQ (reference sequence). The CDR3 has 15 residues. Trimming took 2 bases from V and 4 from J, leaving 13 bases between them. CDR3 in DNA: TGTGCCAGCAGCTTACTCGCTGGGGAACCAGATACGCAGTATTTT. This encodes CASSLLAGEPDTQYF. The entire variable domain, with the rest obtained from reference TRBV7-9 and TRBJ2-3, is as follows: DTGVSQNPRHKITKRGQNVTFRCDPISEHNRLYWYRQTLGQGPEFLTYFQNEAQLEKSRLLSDRFSAERPKGSFSTLEIQRTEQGDSAMYLCASSLLAGEPDTQYFGPGTRLTVL.

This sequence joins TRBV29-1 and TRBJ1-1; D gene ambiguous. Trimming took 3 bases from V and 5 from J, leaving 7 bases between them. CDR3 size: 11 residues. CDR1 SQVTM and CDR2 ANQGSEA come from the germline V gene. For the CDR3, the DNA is TGCAGCGTTGAGTTGGGAACTGAAGCTTTCTTT. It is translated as CSVELGTEAFF. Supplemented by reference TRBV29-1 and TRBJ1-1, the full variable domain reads SAVISQKPSRDICQRGTSLTIQCQVDSQVTMMFWYRQQPGQSLTLIATANQGSEATYESGFVIDKFPISRPNLTFSTLTVSNMSPEDSSIYLCSVELGTEAFFGQGTRLTVV.

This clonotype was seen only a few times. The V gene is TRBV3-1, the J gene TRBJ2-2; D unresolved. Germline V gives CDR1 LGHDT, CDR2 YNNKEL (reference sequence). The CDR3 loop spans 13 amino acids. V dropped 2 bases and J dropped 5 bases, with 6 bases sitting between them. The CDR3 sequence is CASSQYATGELFF. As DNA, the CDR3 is TGTGCCAGCAGCCAATACGCTACCGGGGAGCTGTTTTTT.

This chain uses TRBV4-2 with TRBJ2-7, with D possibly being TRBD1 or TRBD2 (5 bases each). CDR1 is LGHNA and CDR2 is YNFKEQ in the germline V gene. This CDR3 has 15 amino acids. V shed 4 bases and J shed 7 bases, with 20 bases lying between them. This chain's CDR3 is CASSRGALFYNEQYF. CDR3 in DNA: TGTGCCAGCAGCCGAGGGGCGCTCTTCTACAATGAGCAGTACTTC.

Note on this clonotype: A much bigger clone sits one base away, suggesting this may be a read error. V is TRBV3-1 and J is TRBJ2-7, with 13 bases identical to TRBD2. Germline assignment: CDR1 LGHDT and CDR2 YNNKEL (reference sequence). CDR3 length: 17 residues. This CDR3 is CANSLLGLAGDPYEQYF. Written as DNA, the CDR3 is TGTGCCAACAGCCTACTCGGACTAGCGGGAGACCCCTACGAGCAGTACTTC.

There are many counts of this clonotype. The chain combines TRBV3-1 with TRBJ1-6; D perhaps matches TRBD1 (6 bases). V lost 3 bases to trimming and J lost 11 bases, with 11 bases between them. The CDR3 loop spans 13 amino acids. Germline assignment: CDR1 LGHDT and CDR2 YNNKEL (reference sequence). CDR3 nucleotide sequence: TGTGCCAGCAGCCATTCGACAGGCCCACCCCTCCACTTT. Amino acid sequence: CASSHSTGPPLHF.

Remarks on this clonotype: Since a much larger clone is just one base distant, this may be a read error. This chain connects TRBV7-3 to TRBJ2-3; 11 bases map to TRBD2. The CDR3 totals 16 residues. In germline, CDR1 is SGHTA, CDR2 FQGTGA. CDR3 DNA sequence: TGTGCCAGCAGCCCTCTAGCGGGGGGCGAGGCAGATACGCGGTATTTT. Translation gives CASSPLAGGEADTRYF.

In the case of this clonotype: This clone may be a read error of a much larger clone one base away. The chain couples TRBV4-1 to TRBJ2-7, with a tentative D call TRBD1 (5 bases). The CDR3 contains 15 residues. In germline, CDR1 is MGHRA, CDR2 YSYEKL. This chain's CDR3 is CASSQEQAVSHEQYF. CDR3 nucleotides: TGCGCCAGCAGCCAAGAACAGGCGGTCTCCCACGAGCAGTACTTC.

CDR3 sequence (DNA): TGCAGTGGTCTCGCCAGCGGGCGGCCGAAAGAGACCCAGTACTTC. It translates to CSGLASGRPKETQYF. The V gene is TRBV20-1, the J gene TRBJ2-5; tentatively, D is TRBD2 (6 bases). The CDR3 is 15 amino acids. Germline V CDR1 and CDR2: DFQATT, SNEGSKA (reference sequence). The V gene lost 7 bases and the J gene lost 3 bases, with 21 bases spanning the gap.

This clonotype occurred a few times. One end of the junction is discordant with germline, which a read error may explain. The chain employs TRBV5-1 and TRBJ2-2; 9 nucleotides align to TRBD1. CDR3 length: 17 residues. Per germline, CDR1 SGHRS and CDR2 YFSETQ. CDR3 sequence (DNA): TGCGCCAGCAGCGCCGTACCCGACAGGGGGAACGCCGGGGAGCTGTTTTTT. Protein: CASSAVPDRGNAGELFF.

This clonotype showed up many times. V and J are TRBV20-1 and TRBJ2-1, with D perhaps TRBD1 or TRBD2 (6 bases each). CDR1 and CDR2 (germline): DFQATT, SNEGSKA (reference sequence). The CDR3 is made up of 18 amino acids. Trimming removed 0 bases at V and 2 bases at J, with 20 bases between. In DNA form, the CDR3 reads TGCAGTGCTAGAGATAGGGGGGCCAGGGGCTTCACCTACAATGAGCAGTTCTTC. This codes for CSARDRGARGFTYNEQFF.

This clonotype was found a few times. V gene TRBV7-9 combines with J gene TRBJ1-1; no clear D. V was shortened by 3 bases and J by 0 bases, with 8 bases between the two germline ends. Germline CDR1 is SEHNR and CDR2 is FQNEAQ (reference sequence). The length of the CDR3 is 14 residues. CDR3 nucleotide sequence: TGTGCCAGCAGCTTGTACCTTCTGAACACTGAAGCTTTCTTT. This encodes CASSLYLLNTEAFF.

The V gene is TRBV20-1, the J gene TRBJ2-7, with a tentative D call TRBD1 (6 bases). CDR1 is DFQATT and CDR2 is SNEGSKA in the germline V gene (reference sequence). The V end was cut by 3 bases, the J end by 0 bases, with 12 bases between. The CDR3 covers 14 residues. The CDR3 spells CSASDRPSSYEQYF. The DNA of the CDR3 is TGCAGTGCTAGCGACAGGCCGAGCTCCTACGAGCAGTACTTC.

Here the CDR3 reads CSQGRTGTYEQYF. The DNA of the CDR3 is TGCAGCCAGGGACGAACCGGCACCTACGAGCAGTACTTC. The chain links TRBV20-1 to TRBJ2-4; perhaps D is TRBD1 or TRBD2 (5 bases each). The assigned J gene may be wrong: the sequence end matches TRBJ2-7 better. The germline gives CDR1 DFQATT, CDR2 SNEGSKA (reference sequence). The CDR3 totals 13 residues.

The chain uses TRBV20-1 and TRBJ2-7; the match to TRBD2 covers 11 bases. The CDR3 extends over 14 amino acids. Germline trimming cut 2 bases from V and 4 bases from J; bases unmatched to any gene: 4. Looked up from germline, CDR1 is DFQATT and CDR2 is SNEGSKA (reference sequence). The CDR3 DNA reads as TGCAGTGCTAGAACTAGCGGGAGTTGGTACGAGCAGTACTTC. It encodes CSARTSGSWYEQYF.

The CDR3 loop reads CSANPGTAYNEQYF. CDR3 DNA: TGCAGTGCCAACCCCGGGACAGCCTACAATGAGCAGTACTTC. The chain joins TRBV20-1 to TRBJ2-5, with 7 bases identical to TRBD1. V shed 6 bases, J shed 11 bases, and the junction held 18 bases outside the gene matches. This CDR3 is built from 14 residues. Germline lookup yields CDR1 DFQATT and CDR2 SNEGSKA (reference sequence).

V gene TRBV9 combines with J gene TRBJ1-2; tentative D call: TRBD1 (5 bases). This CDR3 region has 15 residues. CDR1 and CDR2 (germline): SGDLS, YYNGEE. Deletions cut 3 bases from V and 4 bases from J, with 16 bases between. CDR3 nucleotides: TGTGCCAGCAGCGACGGGACCGCTAAGTCCTATGGCTACACCTTC. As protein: CASSDGTAKSYGYTF.

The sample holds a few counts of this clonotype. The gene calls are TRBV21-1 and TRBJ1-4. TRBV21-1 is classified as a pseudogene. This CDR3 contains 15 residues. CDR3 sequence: CASSNGGDHNEKLFF. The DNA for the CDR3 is TGTGCCAGCAGCAATGGAGGCGACCATAATGAAAAACTGTTTTTT.

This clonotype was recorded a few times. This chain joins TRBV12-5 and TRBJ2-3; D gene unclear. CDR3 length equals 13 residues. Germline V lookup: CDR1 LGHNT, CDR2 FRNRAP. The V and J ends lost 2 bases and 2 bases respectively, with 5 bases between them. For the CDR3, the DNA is TGTGCTAGTGGTTTGCAAATCACAGATACGCAGTATTTT. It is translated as CASGLQITDTQYF.

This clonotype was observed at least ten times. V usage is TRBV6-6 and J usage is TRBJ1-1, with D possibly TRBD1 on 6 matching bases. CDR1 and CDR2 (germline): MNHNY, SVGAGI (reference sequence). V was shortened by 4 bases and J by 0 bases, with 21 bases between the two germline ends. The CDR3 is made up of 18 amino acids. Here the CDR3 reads CASSSHHGQKSLNTEAFF. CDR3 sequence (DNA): TGTGCCAGCAGTTCTCACCATGGACAGAAGTCATTGAACACTGAAGCTTTCTTT.

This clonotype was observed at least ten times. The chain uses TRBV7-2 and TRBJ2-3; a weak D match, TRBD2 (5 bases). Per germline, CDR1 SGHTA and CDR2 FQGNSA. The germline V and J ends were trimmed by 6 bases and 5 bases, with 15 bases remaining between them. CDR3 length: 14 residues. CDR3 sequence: CASSLNGGGDTQYF. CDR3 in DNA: TGTGCCAGCAGTCTCAACGGTGGAGGAGATACGCAGTATTTT.

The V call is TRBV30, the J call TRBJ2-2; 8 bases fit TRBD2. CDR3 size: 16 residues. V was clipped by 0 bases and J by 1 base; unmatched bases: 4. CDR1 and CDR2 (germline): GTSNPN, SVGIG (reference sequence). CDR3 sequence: CAWSVSSGRNTGELFF. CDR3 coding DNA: TGTGCCTGGAGTGTTAGCAGCGGGAGGAACACCGGGGAGCTGTTTTTT.

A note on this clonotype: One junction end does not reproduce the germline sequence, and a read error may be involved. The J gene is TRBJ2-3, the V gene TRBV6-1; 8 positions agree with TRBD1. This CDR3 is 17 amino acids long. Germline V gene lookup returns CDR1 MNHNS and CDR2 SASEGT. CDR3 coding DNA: TGTGCCAGCAGTGGAAAGGACAGGGTGGAGGTCACAGATGCGCAGTATTTT. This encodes CASSGKDRVEVTDAQYF.

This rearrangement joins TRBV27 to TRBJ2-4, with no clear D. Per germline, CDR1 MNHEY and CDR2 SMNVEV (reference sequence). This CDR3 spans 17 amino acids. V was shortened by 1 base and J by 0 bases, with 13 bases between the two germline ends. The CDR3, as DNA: TGTGCCAGCAGTTTATTCTTTAGGCCGCTAGCCAAAAACATTCAGTACTTC. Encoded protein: CASSLFFRPLAKNIQYF.

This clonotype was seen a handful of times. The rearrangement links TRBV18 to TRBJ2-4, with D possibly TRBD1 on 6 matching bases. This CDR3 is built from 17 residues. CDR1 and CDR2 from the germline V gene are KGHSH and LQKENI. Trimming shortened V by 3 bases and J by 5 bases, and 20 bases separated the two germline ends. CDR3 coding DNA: TGTGCCAGCTCACCGCTCCTGACAGGAGTGTTGGAAAACATTCAGTACTTC. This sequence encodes CASSPLLTGVLENIQYF. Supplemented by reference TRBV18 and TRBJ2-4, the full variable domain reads NAGVMQNPRHLVRRRGQEARLRCSPMKGHSHVYWYRQLPEEGLKFMVYLQKENIIDESGMPKERFSAEFPKEGPSILRIQQVVRGDSAAYFCASSPLLTGVLENIQYFGAGTRLSVL.

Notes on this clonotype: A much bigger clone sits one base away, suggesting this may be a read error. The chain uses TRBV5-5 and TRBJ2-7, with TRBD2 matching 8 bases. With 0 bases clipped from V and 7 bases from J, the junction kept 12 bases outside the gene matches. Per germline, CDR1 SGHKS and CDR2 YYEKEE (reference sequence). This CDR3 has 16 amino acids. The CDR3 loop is CASSLAVSGRGNEQYF. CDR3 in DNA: TGTGCCAGCAGCTTGGCCGTCAGCGGGAGAGGAAATGAGCAGTACTTC.